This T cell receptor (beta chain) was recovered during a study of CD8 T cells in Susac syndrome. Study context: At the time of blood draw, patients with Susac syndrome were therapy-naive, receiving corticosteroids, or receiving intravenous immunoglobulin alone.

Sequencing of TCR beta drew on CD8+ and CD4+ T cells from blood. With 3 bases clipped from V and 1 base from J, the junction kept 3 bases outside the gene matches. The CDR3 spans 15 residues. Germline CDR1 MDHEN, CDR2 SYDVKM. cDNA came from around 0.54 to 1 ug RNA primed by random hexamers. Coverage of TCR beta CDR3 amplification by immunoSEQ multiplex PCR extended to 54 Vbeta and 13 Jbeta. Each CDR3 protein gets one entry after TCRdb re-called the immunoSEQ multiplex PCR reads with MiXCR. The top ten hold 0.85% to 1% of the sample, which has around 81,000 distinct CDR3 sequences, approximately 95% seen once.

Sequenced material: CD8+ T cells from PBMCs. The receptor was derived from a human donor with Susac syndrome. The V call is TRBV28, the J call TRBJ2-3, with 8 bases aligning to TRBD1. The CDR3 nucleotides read TGTGCCAGCAGTTTGGTGGACAGGGGCACAGATACGCAGTATTTT. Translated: CASSLVDRGTDTQYF.